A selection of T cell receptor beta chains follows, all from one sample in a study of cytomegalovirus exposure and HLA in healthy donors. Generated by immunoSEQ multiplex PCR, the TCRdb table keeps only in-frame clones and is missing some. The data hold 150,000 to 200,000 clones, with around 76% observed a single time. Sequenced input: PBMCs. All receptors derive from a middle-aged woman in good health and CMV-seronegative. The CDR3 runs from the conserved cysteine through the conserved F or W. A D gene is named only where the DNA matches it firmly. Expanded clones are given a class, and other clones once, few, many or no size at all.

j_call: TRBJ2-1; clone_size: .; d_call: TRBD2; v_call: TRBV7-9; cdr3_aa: CASTLLGLAFPGEQFF; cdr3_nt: TGTGCCAGCACTTTGTTGGGACTAGCGTTCCCCGGAGAGCAGTTCTTC
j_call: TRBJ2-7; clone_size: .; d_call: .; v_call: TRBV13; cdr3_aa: CASSSYYEQYF; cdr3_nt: TGTGCCAGCAGCTCCTACTACGAGCAGTACTTC
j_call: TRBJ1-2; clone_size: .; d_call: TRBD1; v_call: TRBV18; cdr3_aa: CASSPGDRVYGYTF; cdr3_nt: TGTGCCAGCTCACCAGGAGACAGGGTGTATGGCTACACCTTC
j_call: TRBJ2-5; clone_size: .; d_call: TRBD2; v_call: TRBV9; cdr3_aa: CASSPGTSGDENQYF; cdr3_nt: TGTGCCAGCAGCCCCGGGACTAGCGGGGACGAAAACCAGTACTTC
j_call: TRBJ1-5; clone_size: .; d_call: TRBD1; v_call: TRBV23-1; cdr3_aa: CASIATGHSNQPQHF; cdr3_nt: TGCGCCAGCATCGCGACAGGGCATAGCAATCAGCCCCAGCATTTT
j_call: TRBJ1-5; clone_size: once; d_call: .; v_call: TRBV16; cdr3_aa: CASSQFSGQPQHF; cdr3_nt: TGTGCCAGCAGCCAATTTAGTGGTCAGCCCCAGCATTTT
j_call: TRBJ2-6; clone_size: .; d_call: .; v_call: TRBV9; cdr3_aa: CASSVAGTGANVLTF; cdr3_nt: TGTGCCAGCAGCGTAGCGGGAACTGGGGCCAACGTCCTGACTTTC
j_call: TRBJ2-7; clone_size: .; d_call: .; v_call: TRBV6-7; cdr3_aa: CASNQHRDKAYEQYF; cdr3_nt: TGTGCCAGCAACCAACATCGGGACAAAGCCTACGAGCAGTACTTC
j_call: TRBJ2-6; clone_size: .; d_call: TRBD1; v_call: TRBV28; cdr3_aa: CASSTAWAGGSSGANVLTF; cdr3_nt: TGTGCCAGCAGTACGGCATGGGCAGGGGGCAGCTCTGGGGCCAACGTCCTGACTTTC
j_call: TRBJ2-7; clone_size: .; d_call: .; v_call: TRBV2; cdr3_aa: CASSDVALSSYEQYF; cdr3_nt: TGTGCCAGCAGTGACGTAGCGTTAAGCTCCTACGAGCAGTACTTC
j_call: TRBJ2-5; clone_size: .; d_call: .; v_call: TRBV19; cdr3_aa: CASSIRMSGTQETQYF; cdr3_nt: TGTGCCAGTAGTATCAGGATGAGCGGTACCCAAGAGACCCAGTACTTC
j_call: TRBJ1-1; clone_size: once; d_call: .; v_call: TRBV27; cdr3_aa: CASSFDKNTEAFF; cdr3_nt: TGTGCCAGCAGTTTCGACAAGAACACTGAAGCTTTCTTT
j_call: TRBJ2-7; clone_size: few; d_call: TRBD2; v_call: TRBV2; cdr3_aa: CASNGLAGGYEQYF; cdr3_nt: TGTGCCAGCAATGGCTTAGCGGGCGGCTACGAGCAGTACTTC
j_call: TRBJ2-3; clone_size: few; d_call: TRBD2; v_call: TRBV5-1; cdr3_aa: CASSPPLAGGMDTQYF; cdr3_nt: TGCGCCAGCAGCCCACCACTAGCGGGAGGGATGGATACGCAGTATTTT
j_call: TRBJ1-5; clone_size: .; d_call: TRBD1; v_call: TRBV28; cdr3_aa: CASTYGQARYSNQPQHF; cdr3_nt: TGTGCCAGCACCTACGGACAGGCAAGGTATAGCAATCAGCCCCAGCATTTT
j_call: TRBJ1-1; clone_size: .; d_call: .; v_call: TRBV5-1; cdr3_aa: CASSLTEKVTEAFF; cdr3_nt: TGCGCCAGCAGCTTGACGGAGAAAGTCACTGAAGCTTTCTTT
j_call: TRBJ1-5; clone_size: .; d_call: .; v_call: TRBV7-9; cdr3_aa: CASSFSGNQPQHF; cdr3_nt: TGTGCCAGCAGCTTCAGCGGCAATCAGCCCCAGCATTTT
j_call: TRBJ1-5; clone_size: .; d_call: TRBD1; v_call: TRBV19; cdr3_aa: CASLKQGEGALGQPQHF; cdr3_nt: TGTGCCAGTTTAAAACAGGGGGAAGGGGCACTTGGTCAGCCCCAGCATTTT